This T cell receptor (beta chain) was identified during a study of post-analysis software for immune sequencing data. Study overall: Recorded subtypes: relapsing-remitting, secondary progressive, progressive-relapsing; some patients unannotated.

Sequencing libraries made from TCR beta cDNA carried unique molecular identifiers. TCRdb reanalysed the PCR reads using MiXCR and keeps one entry per CDR3 protein. The sample shows a few hundred thousand distinct CDR3 sequences, around 40% of them seen only once. As concerns this clonotype: Its target is not known.

Notes on the study in general: Compared with controls, patients had more of 4 or 5 TRBV segments, including TRBV5-6, TRBV5-1 and TRBV20-1.

Per germline, CDR1 SGHTA and CDR2 FQGNSA. The CDR3 contains 14 residues. The chain employs TRBV7-2 and TRBJ2-7, with 10 positions matching TRBD1. The end of the DNA fits TRBJ2-1 better, so the J call may be wrong. This TCR was sampled from a girl aged 5 to 17 with multiple sclerosis. Sequencing used blood. In DNA, the CDR3 is TGTGCCAGCAGCCGGGACAGGGGTTCAGGTGAGCAGTTCTTC. Amino acid sequence: CASSRDRGSGEQFF.